This T cell receptor beta chain was recorded in a study of CD8 T cells in Susac syndrome. General study findings and limits: It was acknowledged by the study that relatively few individuals were included in its TCR sequencing and HLA analysis.

The multiple sclerosis controls consisted of treatment-naive patients with relapsing-remitting disease, either stable or active. The CD8+ and CD4+ T cells were isolated magnetically using a negative isolation approach, whereas the TEMRA cells were enriched by FACS. This clonotype has more than one count but fewer than ten. Its target is unknown. Germline V lookup: CDR1 SNHLY, CDR2 FYNNEI. Trimming removed 4 bases from V and 2 bases from J; junction bases left unmatched: 3. This CDR3 is built from 15 residues. With random hexamers, reverse transcription was performed on roughly 0.5 to 1 ug of RNA. Each CDR3 protein is one row after TCRdb ran MiXCR on the immunoSEQ multiplex PCR reads. The top ten hold about 0.13% of the sample, which has a few hundred thousand distinct CDR3 sequences, about 93% seen once.

What was sequenced was CD8+ T cells from PBMCs. The receptor's source is a human donor with multiple sclerosis. J is TRBJ2-3 and V is TRBV2; TRBD2 matches 10 bases. In DNA, the CDR3 is TGTGCCAGCAGTGCCCTAGCGGGGGTCACAGATACGCAGTATTTT. Its translation is CASSALAGVTDTQYF. The whole variable domain, remainder taken from reference TRBV2 and TRBJ2-3, is EPEVTQTPSHQVTQMGQEVILRCVPISNHLYFYWYRQILGQKVEFLVSFYNNEISEKSEIFDDQFSVERPDGSNFTLKIRSTKLEDSAMYFCASSALAGVTDTQYFGPGTRLTVL.